The rows below give T cell receptor beta chains drawn from one sample of a study of Ad26.COV2.S vaccination and SARS-CoV-2 variants. The data were produced by immunoSEQ multiplex PCR, yet TCRdb's version contains in-frame clones alone and is incomplete. The table has under 500,000 clones, roughly 90% seen once; the top ten hold 1.5% to 2%. Sequences were derived from peripheral blood, sampled in a trial of Ad26.COV2.S vaccine versus placebo. These receptor sequences come from a person between 18 and 65 years old who received the Ad26.COV2.S COVID-19 vaccine or a placebo. CDR3s leave out the opening cysteine and the closing phenylalanine or tryptophan.

v_gene: TRBV7-9; j_gene: TRBJ1-4; len: 15; CDR3aa: ASSRSTGVATNEKLF
v_gene: TRBV3-1/TRBV3-2; j_gene: TRBJ2-7; len: 9; CDR3aa: ASSQSYEQY
v_gene: TRBV7-9; j_gene: TRBJ2-2; len: 11; CDR3aa: ASSLTGSGELF
v_gene: TRBV5-1; j_gene: TRBJ1-4; len: 12; CDR3aa: ASSLEGAPEKLF
v_gene: TRBV19; j_gene: TRBJ2-7; len: 15; CDR3aa: ATHPAGGVRGYYEQY
v_gene: TRBV29-1; j_gene: TRBJ1-1; len: 10; CDR3aa: TLGLTNTEAF
v_gene: TRBV7-2; j_gene: TRBJ2-5; len: 12; CDR3aa: ASSFLRVGETQY
v_gene: TRBV5-1; j_gene: TRBJ1-6; len: 14; CDR3aa: ASSLNPRGLGSPLH
v_gene: TRBV5-5; j_gene: TRBJ1-6; len: 14; CDR3aa: ASSLIGGHYNSPLH
v_gene: TRBV4-1; j_gene: TRBJ2-7; len: 13; CDR3aa: ASSPDRTSSYEQY
v_gene: TRBV5-1; j_gene: TRBJ2-7; len: 10; CDR3aa: ASSLGGAEQY
v_gene: TRBV11-2; j_gene: TRBJ1-3; len: 14; CDR3aa: ASSLWTGVSGNTIY
v_gene: TRBV2; j_gene: TRBJ2-3; len: 14; CDR3aa: ASRKAAGPSTDTQY
v_gene: TRBV6-5; j_gene: TRBJ2-7; len: 11; CDR3aa: ASTGTALYEQY
v_gene: TRBV12-3/TRBV12-4; j_gene: TRBJ1-2; len: 11; CDR3aa: ASSLKQTYGYT
v_gene: TRBV6-5; j_gene: TRBJ1-1; len: 11; CDR3aa: ASSYTLNTEAF
v_gene: TRBV6-5; j_gene: TRBJ2-3; len: 10; CDR3aa: ASSNSRHTQY
v_gene: TRBV11-2; j_gene: TRBJ2-5; len: 14; CDR3aa: ASSLTTGGSTETQY
v_gene: TRBV5-8; j_gene: TRBJ2-7; len: 8; CDR3aa: ATPGEEQY
v_gene: TRBV5-1; j_gene: TRBJ2-7; len: 13; CDR3aa: ASSLSAGSLGEQY
v_gene: TRBV6-6; j_gene: TRBJ2-5; len: 12; CDR3aa: ASSYSGRQETQY
v_gene: TRBV11-2; j_gene: TRBJ2-7; len: 15; CDR3aa: ASSLFWGGRANYEQY
v_gene: TRBV2; j_gene: TRBJ2-4; len: 13; CDR3aa: ASSEEGAAKNIQY
v_gene: TRBV2; j_gene: TRBJ1-4; len: 13; CDR3aa: ASSGGQATNEKLF
v_gene: TRBV6-5; j_gene: TRBJ2-5; len: 9; CDR3aa: ASMVIETQY
v_gene: TRBV7-6; j_gene: TRBJ2-7; len: 10; CDR3aa: ASSLDGGEQY
v_gene: TRBV11-2; j_gene: TRBJ2-1; len: 15; CDR3aa: ASSLWTSGGAFNEQF
v_gene: TRBV6-5; j_gene: TRBJ2-1; len: 10; CDR3aa: ASSYASGEQF
v_gene: TRBV28; j_gene: TRBJ1-2; len: 11; CDR3aa: ASSLGQIYGYT
v_gene: TRBV3-1/TRBV3-2; j_gene: TRBJ1-1; len: 13; CDR3aa: ASSSRTGGSTEAF
v_gene: TRBV18; j_gene: TRBJ2-1; len: 10; CDR3aa: ASSPPDNEQF
v_gene: TRBV4-3; j_gene: TRBJ2-1; len: 18; CDR3aa: ASSQGITSGGFRSYNEQF
v_gene: TRBV9; j_gene: TRBJ2-5; len: 11; CDR3aa: ASSPGPQETQY
v_gene: TRBV7-2; j_gene: TRBJ1-2; len: 15; CDR3aa: ASSLAAQGRANYGYT
v_gene: TRBV19; j_gene: TRBJ1-2; len: 13; CDR3aa: ASSITGTGGSGYT
v_gene: TRBV21-1; j_gene: TRBJ1-3; len: 15; CDR3aa: ASSNRRRDDSGNTIY
v_gene: TRBV19; j_gene: TRBJ1-6; len: 12; CDR3aa: ASSSLARGSPLH
v_gene: TRBV5-1; j_gene: TRBJ1-4; len: 14; CDR3aa: ASSLNGGQGVEKLF
v_gene: TRBV18; j_gene: TRBJ1-2; len: 13; CDR3aa: ASSPQGSRNYGYT
v_gene: TRBV30; j_gene: TRBJ2-6; len: 10; CDR3aa: ARSSGANVLT
v_gene: TRBV12-3/TRBV12-4; j_gene: TRBJ2-1; len: 11; CDR3aa: ASSPQGAGEQF
v_gene: TRBV6-5; j_gene: TRBJ1-2; len: 13; CDR3aa: ASSYTRGGTDGYT
v_gene: TRBV15; j_gene: TRBJ1-6; len: 11; CDR3aa: ATSRDRQTELH
v_gene: TRBV6-5; j_gene: TRBJ1-4; len: 11; CDR3aa: ASTLGQLEKLF
v_gene: TRBV6-6; j_gene: TRBJ1-2; len: 17; CDR3aa: ASSYQSWTLEPANYGYT
v_gene: TRBV27; j_gene: TRBJ2-3; len: 13; CDR3aa: ASISRGGSTDTQY
v_gene: TRBV19; j_gene: TRBJ2-1; len: 13; CDR3aa: ASSESGTGIDEQF
v_gene: TRBV20-1; j_gene: TRBJ2-3; len: 13; CDR3aa: SASGQGAGGDTQY